This TCR beta chain was captured in a study of Ad26.COV2.S vaccination and SARS-CoV-2 variants. Study-level points and caveats: Participants in the vaccine arm had higher spike-specific TCR breadth; placebo recipients had lower.

This clone was picked up a small number of times. Antigen: not known. Treatment defined: some 19 received Ad26.COV2.S at low or high dose, single or two shots; several received placebo; per-sample allocation not given. Material that was analyzed had been drawn on day 63 after the first vaccine or placebo injection. Trimming pared 5 bases from V and 1 base from J, leaving 8 bases between. Germline V CDR1 and CDR2: SEHNR, FQNEAQ (reference sequence). This CDR3 comprises 14 residues. TCRdb's table, derived via immunoSEQ multiplex PCR, lists solely in-frame clones and lacks some. This table has about 350,000 clones, 75% to 90% appearing once.

The sample here was peripheral blood, taken in a trial of Ad26.COV2.S vaccine versus placebo. The chain couples TRBV7-9 to TRBJ1-4; no clear D gene. The sequence derives from a person aged 18-65 years who received the Ad26.COV2.S COVID-19 vaccine or a placebo. The CDR3 sequence: CASSLGKTNEKLFF. The CDR3 DNA reads as TGTGCCAGCAGCCTAGGGAAAACTAATGAAAAACTGTTTTTT.